Listed here is a single TCR beta chain. The source of the sample is a study of blood T cells in healthy people across ages. A sample-barcoded 5' primer and a J-beta primer mix were used in a second PCR of roughly 7 to 12 cycles. MiXCR, run by TCRdb on the 5' RACE reads, gives a single entry per CDR3 protein. Of approximately 1,000,000 distinct CDR3 sequences listed, 40% to 50% are singletons. The CDR3 length is 17 residues. CDR1 and CDR2 (germline): MNHEY, SVGAGI. The V segment lost 2 bases and the J segment 0 bases; nucleotides outside the gene matches: 4. The source material was blood. This receptor was obtained from a woman aged 60-70 years in good health. The chain joins TRBV6-5 to TRBJ2-1; 10 bases map to TRBD2. In nucleotides, the CDR3 is TGTGCCAGCAGTTACCCCTCTAGCGGGAGCTCCTACAATGAGCAGTTCTTC. This codes for CASSYPSSGSSYNEQFF.